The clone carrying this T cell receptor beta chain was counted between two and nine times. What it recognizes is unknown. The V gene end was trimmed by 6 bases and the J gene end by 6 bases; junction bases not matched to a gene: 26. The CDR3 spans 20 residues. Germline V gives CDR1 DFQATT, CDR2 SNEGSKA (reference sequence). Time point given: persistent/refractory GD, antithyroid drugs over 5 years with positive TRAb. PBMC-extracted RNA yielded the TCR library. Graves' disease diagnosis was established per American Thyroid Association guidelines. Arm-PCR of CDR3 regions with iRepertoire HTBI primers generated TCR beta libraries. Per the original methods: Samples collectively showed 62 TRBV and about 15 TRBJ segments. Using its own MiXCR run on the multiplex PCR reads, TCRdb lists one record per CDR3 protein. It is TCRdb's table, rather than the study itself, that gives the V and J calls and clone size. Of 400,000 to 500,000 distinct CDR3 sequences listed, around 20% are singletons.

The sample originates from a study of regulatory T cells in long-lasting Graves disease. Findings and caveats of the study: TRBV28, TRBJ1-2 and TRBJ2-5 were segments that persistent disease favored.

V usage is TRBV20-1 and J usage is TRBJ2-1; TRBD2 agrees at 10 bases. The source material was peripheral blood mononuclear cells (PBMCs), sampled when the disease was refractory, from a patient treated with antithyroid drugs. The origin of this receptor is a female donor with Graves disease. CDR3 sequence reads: CSATPWASGSRGNRGNEQFF. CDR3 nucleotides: TGCAGTGCCACCCCATGGGCTAGCGGGAGTAGGGGCAATAGGGGCAATGAGCAGTTCTTC.